This paragraph covers one T cell receptor beta chain sequence. Germline V gene data show CDR1 as MNHEY and CDR2 as SMNVEV (reference sequence). The germline V and J ends were trimmed by 0 bases and 4 bases, with 6 bases remaining between them. The length of the CDR3 is 13 residues. The sample is drawn from a study of T cell changes during pregnancy in multiple sclerosis. Sequencing used immunoSEQ multiplex PCR; TCRdb keeps in-frame clones, though not all of them. The table lists tens of thousands of clones, 80% to 95% of them singletons. The chain links TRBV27 to TRBJ1-2; the D is unclear. The sample here was peripheral blood, taken in the first trimester of pregnancy. This receptor was identified in a female donor with multiple sclerosis, enrolled in a pregnancy study. The CDR3: CASSLSGSYGYTF. CDR3 DNA sequence: TGTGCCAGCAGTTTATCTGGGAGCTATGGCTACACCTTC.